This T cell receptor beta chain derives from a study of glioma-infiltrating T cells after dendritic cell vaccination. Data came from immunoSEQ multiplex PCR; TCRdb stores just in-frame clones and leaves some out. The sample contains 80,000 to 100,000 clones, 65% to 85% of which appear only once. This clone was seen once. The V gene's germline CDR1 is SGDLS and CDR2 YYNGEE. V dropped 0 bases and J dropped 8 bases, with 15 bases sitting between them. The CDR3 has 14 residues. Time point defined: after dendritic cell vaccination, including at tumor progression/relapse. None of the glioblastoma patients had an isocitrate dehydrogenase mutation.

This rearrangement joins TRBV9 to TRBJ2-7; no reliable D call. Material: blood, obtained after dendritic cell vaccination. This receptor was obtained from a human donor with glioblastoma. For the CDR3, the DNA is TGTGCCAGCAGCGTAGCAACGGCGGATACCCAGCAGTACTTC. Translation gives CASSVATADTQQYF.